Sequencing of this T cell receptor beta chain was carried out in a study of beta chain features in type 1 diabetes. Background on the study: Investigators examined nearly 110,000,000 sorted cells across all samples. Study outcomes and limitations: Naive, central memory and Treg TCRB repertoires appeared more alike in patients than in healthy donors. Equally in patients and controls, shorter templates might have been favored by PCR.

In its sample, this clone was seen a few times. Its target is unknown. The sequenced template was cDNA made from the entire isolated RNA. Generated by immunoSEQ multiplex PCR, the TCRdb table keeps only in-frame clones and is missing some. Here the sample spans about 160,000 clones, roughly 9% being singletons. Trimming removed 4 bases from V and 5 bases from J; junction bases left unmatched: 16. The germline V gene encodes CDR1 SGHTA and CDR2 FQGNSA. This CDR3 has 18 residues. This chain connects TRBV7-2 to TRBJ2-3; TRBD2 agrees at 9 bases. Sequenced input: central memory CD4+ T cells from blood. The TCR was taken from a young woman in good health. The CDR3 coding sequence is TGTGCCAGCAGCTCTCAGGGTGGCGGGGGGGCGAGTATAGATACGCAGTATTTT. Protein product: CASSSQGGGGASIDTQYF.